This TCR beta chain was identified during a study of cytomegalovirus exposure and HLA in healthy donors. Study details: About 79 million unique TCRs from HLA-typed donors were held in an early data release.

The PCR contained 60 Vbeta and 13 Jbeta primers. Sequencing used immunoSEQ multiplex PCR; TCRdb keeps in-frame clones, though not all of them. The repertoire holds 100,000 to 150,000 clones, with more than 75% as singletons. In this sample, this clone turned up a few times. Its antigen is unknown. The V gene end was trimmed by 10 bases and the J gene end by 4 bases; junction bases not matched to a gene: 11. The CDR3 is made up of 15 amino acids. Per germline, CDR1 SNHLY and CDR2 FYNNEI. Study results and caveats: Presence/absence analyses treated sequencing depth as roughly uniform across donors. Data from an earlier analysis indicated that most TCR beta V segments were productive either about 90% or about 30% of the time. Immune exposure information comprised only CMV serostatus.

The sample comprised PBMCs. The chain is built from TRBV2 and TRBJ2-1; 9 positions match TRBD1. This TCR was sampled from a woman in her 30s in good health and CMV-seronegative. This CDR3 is CAITGGRKAYNEQFF. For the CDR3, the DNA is TGTGCCATAACAGGGGGCCGAAAGGCATACAATGAGCAGTTCTTC.